This TCR beta chain originates from a study of cytomegalovirus exposure and HLA in healthy donors. Overall study context: Unique TCRs from HLA-typed donors, some 85 million of them, were held in an early data release.

Germline values: CDR1 ENHRY, CDR2 SYGVKD. Trimming shortened V by 2 bases and J by 2 bases, and 9 bases separated the two germline ends. The CDR3 is 14 amino acids. Study conclusions and caveats: CMV antigen specificity was confirmed in vitro for a few CMV-associated chains. With DRB1 most and HLA-C fewest, TCR association rates differed between HLA loci in a later analysis.

Everyone who donated was a healthy bone marrow donor. Worth noting for this clone: The antigen is not known.

The primer mix had 60 Vbeta and 13 Jbeta primers. Produced via immunoSEQ multiplex PCR; TCRdb's table is partial and in-frame only. Of 110,000 or so clones listed, around 76% are singletons. This receptor was obtained from a woman aged 40-49 years in good health and CMV-seropositive. The sequenced sample was PBMCs. The V and J genes are TRBV10-3 and TRBJ1-2, with D possibly matching TRBD1 (6 bases). The CDR3 spells CAISEGQTNYGYTF. The CDR3, as DNA: TGTGCCATCAGTGAGGGACAGACCAACTATGGCTACACCTTC.